Below are 30 T cell receptor beta chains sequenced from a single sample in a study of spatial heterogeneity in lung cancer. The time point here: blood at routine non-recurrence follow-up after resection. Sequencing of whole RNA from tumor, nontumor lung or frozen PBMC involved no sorting. Each CDR3 protein gets one entry after TCRdb re-called the 5' RACE reads with MiXCR. The profile shows 51,000 or so distinct CDR3 sequences, around 7.7% of them singletons. The specimen was PBMCs, collected at follow-up. The receptors were sampled from a female donor with early-stage non-small cell lung cancer.

This clonotype was detected a few times. The chain combines TRBV28 with TRBJ2-7; either TRBD1 or TRBD2 may fit D (5 bases each). Germline values: CDR1 MDHEN, CDR2 SYDVKM. There are 17 residues in the CDR3. The V and J ends lost 5 bases and 0 bases respectively, with 20 bases between them. The DNA for the CDR3 is TGTGCCAGCAGTCGCAACTCAGAGGGGTACCTCTCCTACGAGCAGTACTTC. This sequence encodes CASSRNSEGYLSYEQYF.

In its sample, this clonotype was seen many times. J is TRBJ2-5 and V is TRBV5-1, with 11 nucleotides matching TRBD2. The germline gives CDR1 SGHRS, CDR2 YFSETQ. The CDR3 has 15 amino acids. The ends lost 2 bases at V and 3 bases at J; junction bases unmatched: 3. DNA of the CDR3: TGCGCCAGCAGCTTCACTAGCGGGGGTAAAGAGACCCAGTACTTC. Amino acids: CASSFTSGGKETQYF.

The gene calls are TRBV5-1 and TRBJ1-1; D not resolved. Trimming pared 2 bases from V and 4 bases from J, leaving 9 bases between. The CDR3 is 13 residues long. Germline V gives CDR1 SGHRS, CDR2 YFSETQ. The CDR3 here is CASSFQGSTEAFF. The CDR3 DNA follows: TGCGCCAGCAGCTTTCAAGGCAGCACTGAAGCTTTCTTT. Full variable domain (missing parts from reference TRBV5-1 and TRBJ1-1): KAGVTQTPRYLIKTRGQQVTLSCSPISGHRSVSWYQQTPGQGLQFLFEYFSETQRNKGNFPGRFSGRQFSNSRSEMNVSTLELGDSALYLCASSFQGSTEAFFGQGTRLTVV.

This clonotype occurred many times. The CDR3 region has the DNA TGTGCCAGCAGCCGCAGGACAGGGGCCCTCTACGAGCAGTACTTC. Translated, it gives CASSRRTGALYEQYF. V and J are TRBV11-2 and TRBJ2-7, with 9 bases identical to TRBD1. This CDR3 spans 15 amino acids. The germline V gene has CDR1 SGHAT and CDR2 FQNNGV. The V gene end was trimmed by 5 bases and the J gene end by 3 bases; junction bases not matched to a gene: 8.

This clonotype was detected a few times. This chain links TRBV20-1 with TRBJ2-7, with 7 nucleotides matching TRBD1. Germline assignment: CDR1 DFQATT and CDR2 SNEGSKA (reference sequence). V dropped 0 bases and J dropped 9; count of bases not matched to a gene: 8. This CDR3 has 13 residues. CDR3: CSARDVGGEGQYF. The CDR3 nucleotides are TGCAGTGCTAGAGATGTAGGGGGCGAAGGGCAGTACTTC.

The rearrangement uses TRBV20-1 and TRBJ2-5; possible D gene TRBD2, 6 bases. CDR1 DFQATT and CDR2 SNEGSKA come from the germline V gene (reference sequence). This CDR3 comprises 13 residues. Trimming removed 3 bases at V and 0 bases at J, with 8 bases between. The CDR3 here is CSASRENQETQYF. In nucleotides, the CDR3 is TGCAGTGCTAGCCGGGAGAACCAAGAGACCCAGTACTTC.

The V gene is TRBV3-1, the J gene TRBJ2-5; a possible D gene is TRBD2 (5 bases). The V gene's germline CDR1 is LGHDT and CDR2 YNNKEL (reference sequence). This CDR3 spans 13 amino acids. V lost 4 bases and J 5 bases, leaving 11 bases between the germline ends. The CDR3 spells CASSLPERETQYF. CDR3 coding DNA: TGTGCCAGCAGCCTCCCTGAGCGGGAGACCCAGTACTTC.

This clonotype was counted ten times or more. V gene TRBV18 combines with J gene TRBJ1-1; TRBD1 might be the D (5 bases). This CDR3 is built from 17 residues. Germline values: CDR1 KGHSH, CDR2 LQKENI. Trimming took off 0 bases at V and 2 bases at J, with 16 bases between the two ends. The CDR3 DNA sequence: TGTGCCAGCTCACCACCGAGCCGGGGCGCGCCCAACACTGAAGCTTTCTTT. This gives the protein CASSPPSRGAPNTEAFF.

The gene calls are TRBV20-1 and TRBJ1-1; no firm D call. Germline V gene sequence: CDR1 DFQATT, CDR2 SNEGSKA (reference sequence). The germline V and J ends were trimmed by 2 bases and 2 bases, with 9 bases remaining between them. This CDR3 contains 13 residues. CDR3 residues: CSARNYRNTEAFF. In nucleotides, the CDR3 is TGCAGTGCTAGAAACTACAGAAACACTGAAGCTTTCTTT.

The sample holds one count of this clonotype. A much bigger clone sits one base away, suggesting this may be a read error. A read error is likely, as this CDR3 ends without the conserved phenylalanine or tryptophan. This chain joins TRBV7-2 and TRBJ2-3, with 7 bases lining up with TRBD1. Germline assignment: CDR1 SGHTA and CDR2 FQGNSA. The CDR3 contains 15 residues. The V and J ends lost 4 bases and 0 bases, in that order; junction bases with no gene match: 4. The CDR3 here is CASSSRDSSTDTQYS. Here the CDR3 DNA reads TGTGCCAGCAGCTCCCGGGACAGTAGCACAGATACGCAGTATTCT.

A few counts support this clonotype. V is TRBV7-9 and J is TRBJ1-6; no clear D. The CDR3 runs 14 residues. Germline CDR1 SEHNR, CDR2 FQNEAQ (reference sequence). V was cut by 5 bases and J by 0 bases, with 5 bases left in between. CDR3 sequence: CASSPSSYNSPLHF. The DNA of the CDR3 is TGTGCCAGCAGCCCGAGCTCCTATAATTCACCCCTCCACTTT.

This clonotype has a handful of counts. The chain has TRBV7-8 and TRBJ2-2, with TRBD1 matching 9 bases. After removal of 11 bases from V and 6 bases from J, the junction contained 4 bases not matched to a gene. Germline V gene data show CDR1 as SGHVS and CDR2 as FQNEAQ. The CDR3 runs to 12 residues. The CDR3 nucleotides read TGTGCCGGGACAGGGCTCCCCGGGGAGCTGTTTTTT. Protein: CAGTGLPGELFF.

The chain uses TRBV12-3 or TRBV12-4 and TRBJ2-5; 12 nucleotides match TRBD1. The CDR3 runs to 15 residues. V was clipped by 6 bases and J by 6 bases; unmatched bases: 8. CDR3 in amino acids: CASSWGQGARKTQYF. CDR3 bases: TGTGCCAGCAGCTGGGGACAGGGGGCTAGGAAGACCCAGTACTTC.

This clonotype showed up just a few times. This rearrangement joins TRBV2 to TRBJ2-5, with D perhaps matching TRBD1 or TRBD2 (6 bases each). V was trimmed by 7 bases and J by 2 bases, leaving 14 bases between them. Germline V CDR1 and CDR2: SNHLY, FYNNEI. The CDR3 spans 14 residues. CDR3 amino acids: CASKWGAAQETQYF. For the CDR3, the DNA is TGTGCCAGCAAATGGGGGGCAGCGCAAGAGACCCAGTACTTC.

At least ten counts were recorded for this clonotype. The rearrangement joins TRBV20-1 to TRBJ1-1; unclear D gene. CDR1 DFQATT and CDR2 SNEGSKA come from the germline V gene (reference sequence). This CDR3 comprises 14 residues. The CDR3 loop is CRPVVDEWDTEAFF. CDR3 DNA sequence: TGCAGACCTGTTGTCGACGAATGGGACACTGAAGCTTTCTTT.

V is TRBV4-3 and J is TRBJ1-1; D possibly corresponds to TRBD1 (6 bases). The germline CDR1 and CDR2 sequences are LGHNA and YSLEER. The V end was cut by 6 bases, the J end by 1 base, with 15 bases between. The CDR3 sequence is 15 residues long. The CDR3 loop is CASSLQRGANTEAFF. The CDR3 DNA reads TGCGCCAGCAGTCTCCAGAGGGGGGCGAACACTGAAGCTTTCTTT.

This clonotype was picked up a small number of times. The genes are TRBV18 and TRBJ2-7; TRBD1 matches 7 bases. The CDR3 sequence is 13 residues long. V lost 4 bases to trimming and J lost 4 bases; unmatched junction nucleotides: 4. Germline loops: CDR1 KGHSH, CDR2 LQKENI. The CDR3 loop reads CASSRGQRYEQYF. CDR3 coding DNA: TGTGCCAGCTCACGGGGACAGAGGTACGAGCAGTACTTC.

Ten or more counts support this clonotype. The rearrangement joins TRBV28 to TRBJ1-2; 10 positions agree with TRBD1. V dropped 3 bases and J dropped 5; count of bases not matched to a gene: 6. This CDR3 contains 15 residues. CDR1 is MDHEN and CDR2 is SYDVKM in the germline V gene. This CDR3 is CASSFPWTGGYGYTF. In DNA form, the CDR3 reads TGTGCCAGCAGTTTCCCTTGGACAGGGGGATATGGCTACACCTTC.

V is TRBV3-1 and J is TRBJ1-1; TRBD1 aligns across 7 bases. This CDR3 region has 16 residues. Germline assignment: CDR1 LGHDT and CDR2 YNNKEL (reference sequence). V lost 0 bases and J lost 2; bases outside the gene matches: 6. The CDR3 DNA follows: TGTGCCAGCAGCCAAGAGTTAGGAGGGGGCAACACTGAAGCTTTCTTT. Translating gives CASSQELGGGNTEAFF.

The chain carries TRBV20-1 and TRBJ2-3; D is undetermined. V dropped 6 bases and J dropped 0 bases, with 10 bases sitting between them. Germline-derived CDR1 and CDR2 are DFQATT and SNEGSKA (reference sequence). This CDR3 is built from 13 residues. The CDR3, as DNA: TGCAGTGCCCTGTTCCCTAGCACAGATACGCAGTATTTT. Translated: CSALFPSTDTQYF.

This sequence joins TRBV3-1 and TRBJ2-2; 8 bases fit TRBD2. The trim removed 2 bases at V and 6 bases at J, leaving 8 bases unmatched. This CDR3 has 16 residues. CDR1 and CDR2 (germline): LGHDT, YNNKEL (reference sequence). The CDR3 reads CASSQFEAGVAGELFF. CDR3 bases: TGTGCCAGCAGCCAATTTGAAGCGGGGGTAGCCGGGGAGCTGTTTTTT.

This chain connects TRBV29-1 to TRBJ2-3, with 9 bases that match TRBD2. The CDR3 extends over 15 amino acids. Germline V lookup: CDR1 SQVTM, CDR2 ANQGSEA. With V trimmed by 6 bases and J by 2 bases, 9 bases remained unmatched. The chain's CDR3 is CSVTGSGGTTDTQYF. DNA of the CDR3: TGCAGCGTGACAGGGAGCGGGGGGACCACAGATACGCAGTATTTT.

This clonotype was observed many times. This rearrangement joins TRBV7-9 to TRBJ1-1; D remains ambiguous. The CDR3 consists of 12 residues. Germline V gene data show CDR1 as SEHNR and CDR2 as FQNEAQ (reference sequence). Trimming shortened V by 7 bases and J by 7 bases, and 13 bases separated the two germline ends. CDR3 in amino acids: CASTLGSIEAFF. DNA for the CDR3: TGTGCCAGCACCCTCGGGAGTATTGAAGCTTTCTTT.

The CDR3 loop reads CASSLDRGGYYGYTF. In DNA, the CDR3 is TGTGCCAGCAGTTTGGACAGGGGCGGATACTATGGCTACACCTTC. The chain is built from TRBV2 and TRBJ1-2; 9 nucleotides align to TRBD1. The junction had 7 bases not matched to a gene; V was cut back by 5 bases and J by 3 bases. Germline V gene data show CDR1 as SNHLY and CDR2 as FYNNEI. The CDR3 runs to 15 residues.

In its sample, this clonotype was seen many times. This rearrangement joins TRBV11-2 to TRBJ2-3; D is uncertain. Between the trimmed V and J ends, which lost 5 bases and 7 bases, there was a span of 7 bases. The CDR3 consists of 11 residues. The germline V gene has CDR1 SGHAT and CDR2 FQNNGV. The CDR3 DNA reads as TGTGCCAGCAGCCCCGCGTATACGCAGTATTTT. Translated: CASSPAYTQYF.

This clonotype was picked up a small number of times. The V gene is TRBV28, the J gene TRBJ1-1, with D perhaps matching TRBD1 (5 bases). This CDR3 is 13 amino acids long. The V end was cut by 2 bases, the J end by 11 bases, with 15 bases between. Germline V gene sequence: CDR1 MDHEN, CDR2 SYDVKM. The CDR3 loop is CASSLGFRGTAFF. In DNA, the CDR3 is TGTGCCAGCAGTTTAGGTTTTCGGGGGACGGCTTTCTTT.

The chain carries TRBV3-1 and TRBJ2-2; no clear D gene. V was trimmed by 2 bases and J by 5 bases, leaving 6 bases between them. The CDR3 runs to 13 residues. Germline CDR1 is LGHDT and CDR2 is YNNKEL (reference sequence). CDR3 DNA sequence: TGTGCCAGCAGCCAATATATGACCGGGGAGCTGTTTTTT. Translation gives CASSQYMTGELFF.

At least ten counts were recorded for this clonotype. This chain connects TRBV2 to TRBJ2-1; D tentatively reads TRBD1 or TRBD2 (5 bases each). There are 15 residues in the CDR3. Between the trimmed V and J ends, which lost 4 bases and 0 bases, there was a span of 10 bases. Germline CDR1 and CDR2: SNHLY and FYNNEI. The DNA of the CDR3 is TGTGCCAGCAGTGCGGGACGGAGCTCCTACAATGAGCAGTTCTTC. Amino acid sequence: CASSAGRSSYNEQFF.

This clonotype was seen ten or more times. The chain is built from TRBV9 and TRBJ2-3; D call uncertain. V lost 0 bases, J lost 2 bases, and 7 bases lay in between. Germline V gene data show CDR1 as SGDLS and CDR2 as YYNGEE. CDR3 length equals 14 residues. The CDR3 loop is CASSVGSNTDTQYF. The CDR3 DNA sequence: TGTGCCAGCAGCGTAGGTTCGAACACAGATACGCAGTATTTT.

The chain employs TRBV7-2 and TRBJ2-7; D possibly corresponds to TRBD2 (6 bases). The CDR3 length is 14 residues. Trimming shortened V by 2 bases and J by 2 bases, and 10 bases separated the two germline ends. Germline CDR1 and CDR2: SGHTA and FQGNSA. The CDR3 loop is CASSLKAGPYEQYF. The CDR3, as DNA: TGTGCCAGCAGCTTAAAGGCGGGGCCCTACGAGCAGTACTTC. The variable domain in full, completed from reference TRBV7-2 and TRBJ2-7, reads GAGVSQSPSNKVTEKGKDVELRCDPISGHTALYWYRQSLGQGLEFLIYFQGNSAPDKSGLPSDRFSAERTGGSVSTLTIQRTQQEDSAVYLCASSLKAGPYEQYFGPGTRLTVT.